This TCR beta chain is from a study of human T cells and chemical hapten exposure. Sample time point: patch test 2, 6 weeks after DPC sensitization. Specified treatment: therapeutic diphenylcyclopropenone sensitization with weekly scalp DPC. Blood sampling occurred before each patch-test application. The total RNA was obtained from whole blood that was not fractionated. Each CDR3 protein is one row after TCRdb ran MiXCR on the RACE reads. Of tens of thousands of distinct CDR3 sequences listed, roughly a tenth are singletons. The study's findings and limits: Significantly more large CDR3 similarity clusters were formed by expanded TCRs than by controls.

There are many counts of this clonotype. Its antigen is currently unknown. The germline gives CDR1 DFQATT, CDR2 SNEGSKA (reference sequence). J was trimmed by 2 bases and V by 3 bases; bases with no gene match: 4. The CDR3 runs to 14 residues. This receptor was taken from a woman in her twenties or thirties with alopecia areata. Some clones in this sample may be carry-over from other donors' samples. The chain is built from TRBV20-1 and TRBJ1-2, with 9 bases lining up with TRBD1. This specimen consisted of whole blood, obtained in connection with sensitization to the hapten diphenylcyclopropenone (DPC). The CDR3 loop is CSASAGTGNYGYTF. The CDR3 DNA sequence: TGCAGTGCTAGTGCCGGGACAGGGAACTATGGCTACACCTTC.